The clone carrying this TCR beta chain occurred many times. The antigen remains unidentified. These data belong to a study of molecular identifiers for immune sequencing clone quantification. Points from the study as a whole: Whereas naive cells kept under 1% of molecules in clones above 20 RNA copies, such clones held over 99% in effectors. Among 800,000 to 1,000,000 naive cells, spiked Jurkat TCR RNA from a single cell was reportedly detectable.

CDR3 length: 12 residues. V lost 4 bases and J 2 bases, leaving 8 bases between the germline ends. Germline V gene sequence: CDR1 DFQATT, CDR2 SNEGSKA (reference sequence). The authors gated naive CD8 T cells as CD8+CD4-CCR7+CD45RA+ for sorting. Listed TCR primers, together with previously described methods, were used for the bulk TCR libraries. Each CDR3 protein is one row after TCRdb ran MiXCR on the PCR reads. Of about 640,000 distinct CDR3 sequences in the sample, around 20% are singletons; the top ten hold 0.85%. The chain has TRBV20-1 and TRBJ1-1; D call uncertain. The sequenced sample was naive CD8+ T cells from blood, with Jurkat cell RNA spiked in. Subset indicated: FACS-sorted CD8+CD4-CCR7+CD45RA+ naive T cells. The receptor was derived from a human donor in good health. Some libraries in this study had Jurkat cell RNA spiked in. The CDR3 coding sequence is TGCAGTGCTACTCCACCTAACACTGAAGCTTTCTTT. This sequence encodes CSATPPNTEAFF.